This entry lists 5 T cell receptor beta chains sequenced from one sample in a study of T cells expressing NK-cell markers. One entry per CDR3 protein, without DNA, is what TCRdb gives after re-calling the 5' RACE reads. The table gives some 450,000 distinct CDR3 sequences; the top ten clones make up 7.3% of it. The specimen sequenced was blood T cells: a sorted CD56 or NKG2C T cell subset, CD4+ or CD8+ T cells, or bulk PBMC T cells (not recorded which). These receptors all stem from a woman between 18 and 70 years old in good health.

The chain joins TRBV28 to TRBJ1-2. The CDR3 covers 14 residues. The germline V gene encodes CDR1 MDHEN and CDR2 SYDVKM. CDR3 sequence: CASSSPDSNYGYTF.

This rearrangement joins TRBV28 to TRBJ2-1; TCRdb proposes TRBD1, but this gene call is untestable without DNA. This CDR3 has 13 residues. Per germline, CDR1 MDHEN and CDR2 SYDVKM. This CDR3 is CASRVQGGNEQFF.

The chain links TRBV5-4 to TRBJ2-1; TCRdb names TRBD2, which stays unverified in the absence of DNA. Germline loops: CDR1 SGHNT, CDR2 YYREEE (reference sequence). This CDR3 has 15 residues. The CDR3 here is CASSLASGPYNEQFF.

The chain joins TRBV25-1 to TRBJ2-1; TCRdb designates TRBD1, a call that cannot be tested without DNA. CDR3 length equals 16 residues. Germline CDR1 is MGHDK and CDR2 is SYGVNS. CDR3 sequence: CASSESGAGGRNEQFF.

The chain combines TRBV5-1 with TRBJ2-1. The CDR3 is made up of 13 amino acids. Germline loops: CDR1 SGHRS, CDR2 YFSETQ. Here the CDR3 reads CASSFDPLNEQFF. The whole variable domain, remainder taken from reference TRBV5-1 and TRBJ2-1, is KAGVTQTPRYLIKTRGQQVTLSCSPISGHRSVSWYQQTPGQGLQFLFEYFSETQRNKGNFPGRFSGRQFSNSRSEMNVSTLELGDSALYLCASSFDPLNEQFFGPGTRLTVL.